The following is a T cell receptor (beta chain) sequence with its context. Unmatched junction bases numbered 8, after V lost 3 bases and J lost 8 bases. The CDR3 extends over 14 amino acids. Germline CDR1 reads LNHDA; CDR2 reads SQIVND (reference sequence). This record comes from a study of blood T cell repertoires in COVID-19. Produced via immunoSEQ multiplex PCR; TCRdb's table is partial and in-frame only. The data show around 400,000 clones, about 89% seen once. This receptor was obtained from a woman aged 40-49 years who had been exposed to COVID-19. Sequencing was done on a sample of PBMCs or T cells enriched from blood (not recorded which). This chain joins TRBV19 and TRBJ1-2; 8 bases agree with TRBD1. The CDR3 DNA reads TGTGCCAGTAGTATCGGACAGGGACTCGGGGGCTACACCTTC. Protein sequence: CASSIGQGLGGYTF.